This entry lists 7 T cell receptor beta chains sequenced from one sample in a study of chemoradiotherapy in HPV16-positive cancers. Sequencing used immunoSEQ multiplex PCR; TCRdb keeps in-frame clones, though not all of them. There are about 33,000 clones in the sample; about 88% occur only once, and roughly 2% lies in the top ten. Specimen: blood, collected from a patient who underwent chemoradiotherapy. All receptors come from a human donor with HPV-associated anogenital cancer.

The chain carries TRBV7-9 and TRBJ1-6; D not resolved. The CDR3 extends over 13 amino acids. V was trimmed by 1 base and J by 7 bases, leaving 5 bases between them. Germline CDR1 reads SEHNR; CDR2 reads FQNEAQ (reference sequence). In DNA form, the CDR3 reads TGTGCCAGCAGCTTAGAGGCGAATTCACCCCTCCACTTT. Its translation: CASSLEANSPLHF. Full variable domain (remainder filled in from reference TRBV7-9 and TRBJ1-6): DTGVSQNPRHKITKRGQNVTFRCDPISEHNRLYWYRQTLGQGPEFLTYFQNEAQLEKSRLLSDRFSAERPKGSFSTLEIQRTEQGDSAMYLCASSLEANSPLHFGNGTRLTVT.

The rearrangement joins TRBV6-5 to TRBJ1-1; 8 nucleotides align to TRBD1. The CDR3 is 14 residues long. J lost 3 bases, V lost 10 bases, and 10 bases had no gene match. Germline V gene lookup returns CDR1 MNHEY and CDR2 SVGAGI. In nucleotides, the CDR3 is TGTGCCACCGGACAGGGCTCCTCGGACACTGAAGCTTTCTTT. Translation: CATGQGSSDTEAFF.

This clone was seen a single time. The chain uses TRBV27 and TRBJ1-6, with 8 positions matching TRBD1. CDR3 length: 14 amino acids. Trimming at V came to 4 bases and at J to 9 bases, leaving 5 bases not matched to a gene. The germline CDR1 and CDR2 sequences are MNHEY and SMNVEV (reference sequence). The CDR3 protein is CASSSDRVGSPLHF. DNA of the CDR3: TGTGCCAGCAGTTCGGACAGGGTTGGTTCACCCCTCCACTTT.

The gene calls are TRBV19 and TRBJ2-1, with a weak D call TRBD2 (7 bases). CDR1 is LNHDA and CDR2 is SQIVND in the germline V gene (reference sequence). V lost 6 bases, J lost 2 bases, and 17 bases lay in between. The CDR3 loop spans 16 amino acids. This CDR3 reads CASRRGAGVTYNEQFF. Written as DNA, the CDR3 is TGTGCCAGTAGGAGGGGGGCGGGAGTAACCTACAATGAGCAGTTCTTC.

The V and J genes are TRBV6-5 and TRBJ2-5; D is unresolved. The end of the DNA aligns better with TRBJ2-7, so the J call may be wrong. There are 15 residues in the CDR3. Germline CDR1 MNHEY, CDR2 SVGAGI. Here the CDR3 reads CASSFGPIRLYEQYF. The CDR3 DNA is TGTGCCAGCAGCTTCGGCCCGATTCGGCTCTACGAGCAGTACTTC.

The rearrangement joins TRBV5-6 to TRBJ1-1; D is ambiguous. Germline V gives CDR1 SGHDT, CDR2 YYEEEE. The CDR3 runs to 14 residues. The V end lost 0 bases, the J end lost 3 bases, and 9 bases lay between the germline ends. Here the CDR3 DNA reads TGTGCCAGCAGCTTGGGGTACGGCGACACTGAAGCTTTCTTT. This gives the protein CASSLGYGDTEAFF.

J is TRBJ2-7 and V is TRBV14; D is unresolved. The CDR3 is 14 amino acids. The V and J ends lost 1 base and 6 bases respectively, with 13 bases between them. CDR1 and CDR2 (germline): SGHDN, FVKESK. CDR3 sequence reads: CASSQVSGSVEQYF. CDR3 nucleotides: TGTGCCAGCAGCCAAGTATCAGGATCGGTCGAGCAGTACTTC.